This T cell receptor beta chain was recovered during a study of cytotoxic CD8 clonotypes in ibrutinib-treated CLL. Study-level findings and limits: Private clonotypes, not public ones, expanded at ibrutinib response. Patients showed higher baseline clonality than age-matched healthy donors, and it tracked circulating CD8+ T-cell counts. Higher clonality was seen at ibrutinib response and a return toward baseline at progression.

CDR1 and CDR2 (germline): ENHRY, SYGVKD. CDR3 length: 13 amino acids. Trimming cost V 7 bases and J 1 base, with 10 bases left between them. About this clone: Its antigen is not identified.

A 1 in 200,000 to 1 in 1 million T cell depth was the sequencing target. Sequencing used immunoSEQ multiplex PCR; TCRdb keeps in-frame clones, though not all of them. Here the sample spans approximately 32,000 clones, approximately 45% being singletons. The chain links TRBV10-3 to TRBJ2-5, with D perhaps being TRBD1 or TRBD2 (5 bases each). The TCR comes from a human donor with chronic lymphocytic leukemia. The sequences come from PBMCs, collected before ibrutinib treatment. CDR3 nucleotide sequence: TGTGCCATCAATAGGGACGCCCAAGAGACCCAGTACTTC. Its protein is CAINRDAQETQYF.